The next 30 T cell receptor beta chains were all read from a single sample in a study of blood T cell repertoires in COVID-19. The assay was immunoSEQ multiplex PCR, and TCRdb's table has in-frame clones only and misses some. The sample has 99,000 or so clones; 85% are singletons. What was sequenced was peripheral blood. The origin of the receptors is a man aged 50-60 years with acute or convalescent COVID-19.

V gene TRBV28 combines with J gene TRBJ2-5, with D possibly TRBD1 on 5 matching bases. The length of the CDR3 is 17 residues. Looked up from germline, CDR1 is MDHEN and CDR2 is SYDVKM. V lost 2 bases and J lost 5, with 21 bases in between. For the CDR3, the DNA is TGTGCCAGCAGTTTAAACGCTGGGGCGCGAGCGTACGAGACCCAGTACTTC. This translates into CASSLNAGARAYETQYF.

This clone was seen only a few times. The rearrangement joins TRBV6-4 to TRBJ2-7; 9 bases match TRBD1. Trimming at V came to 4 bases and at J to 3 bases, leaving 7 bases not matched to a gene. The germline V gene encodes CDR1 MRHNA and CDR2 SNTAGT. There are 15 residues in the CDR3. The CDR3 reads CASSAGDRDCYEQYF. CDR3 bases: TGTGCCAGCAGTGCGGGGGACAGGGACTGCTACGAGCAGTACTTC.

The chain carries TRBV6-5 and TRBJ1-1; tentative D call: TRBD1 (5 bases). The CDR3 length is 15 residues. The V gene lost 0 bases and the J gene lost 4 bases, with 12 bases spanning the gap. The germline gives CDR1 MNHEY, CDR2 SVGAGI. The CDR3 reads CASSYSIRVVTEAFF. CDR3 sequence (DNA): TGTGCCAGCAGTTACTCGATCAGGGTTGTCACTGAAGCTTTCTTT.

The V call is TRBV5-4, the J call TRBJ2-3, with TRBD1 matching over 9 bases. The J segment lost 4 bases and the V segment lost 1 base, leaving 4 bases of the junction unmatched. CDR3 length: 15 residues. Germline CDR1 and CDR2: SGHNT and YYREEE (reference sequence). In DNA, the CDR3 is TGTGCCAGCAGCTTGACCGGACAGGGGTCAGATACGCAGTATTTT. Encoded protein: CASSLTGQGSDTQYF.

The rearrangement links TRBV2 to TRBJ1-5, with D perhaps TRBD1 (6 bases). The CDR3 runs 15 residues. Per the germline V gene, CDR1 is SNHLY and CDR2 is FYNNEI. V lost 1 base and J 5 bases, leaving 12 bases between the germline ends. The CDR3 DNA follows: TGTGCCAGCAGTGAAGAGGGGGGGGCTGATCAGCCCCAGCATTTT. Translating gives CASSEEGGADQPQHF.

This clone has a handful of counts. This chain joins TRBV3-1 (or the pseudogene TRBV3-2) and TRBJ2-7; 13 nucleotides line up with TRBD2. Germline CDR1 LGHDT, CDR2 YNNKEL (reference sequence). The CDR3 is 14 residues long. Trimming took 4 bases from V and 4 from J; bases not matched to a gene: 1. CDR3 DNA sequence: TGTGCCAGCAGCCCGGGACTAGCGGGGTACGAGCAGTACTTC. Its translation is CASSPGLAGYEQYF.

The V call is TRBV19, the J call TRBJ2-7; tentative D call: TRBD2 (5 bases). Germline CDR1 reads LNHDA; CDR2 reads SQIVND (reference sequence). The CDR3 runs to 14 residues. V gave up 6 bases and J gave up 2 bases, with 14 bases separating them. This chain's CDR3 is CASRYSDTTYEQYF. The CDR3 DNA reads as TGTGCCAGTAGGTATAGCGATACCACCTACGAGCAGTACTTC.

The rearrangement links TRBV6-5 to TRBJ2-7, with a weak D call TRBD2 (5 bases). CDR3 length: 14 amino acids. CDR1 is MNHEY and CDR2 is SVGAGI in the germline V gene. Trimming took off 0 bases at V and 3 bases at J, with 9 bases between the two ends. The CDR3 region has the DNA TGTGCCAGCAGTTACTCGTCCGGGAACTACGAGCAGTACTTC. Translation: CASSYSSGNYEQYF.

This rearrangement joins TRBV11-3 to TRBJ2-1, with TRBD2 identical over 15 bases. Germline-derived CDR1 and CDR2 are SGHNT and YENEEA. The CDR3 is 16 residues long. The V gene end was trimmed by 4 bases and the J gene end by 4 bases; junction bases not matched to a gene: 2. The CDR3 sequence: CASSSGTSGGYNEQFF. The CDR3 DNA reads TGTGCCAGCAGCTCAGGGACTAGCGGGGGGTACAATGAGCAGTTCTTC.

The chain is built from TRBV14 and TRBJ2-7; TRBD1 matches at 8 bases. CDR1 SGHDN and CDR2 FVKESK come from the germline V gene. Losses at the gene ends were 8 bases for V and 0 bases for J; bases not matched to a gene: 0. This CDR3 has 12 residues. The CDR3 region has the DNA TGTGCCAGCGGACAGGGCTCCTACGAGCAGTACTTC. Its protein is CASGQGSYEQYF.

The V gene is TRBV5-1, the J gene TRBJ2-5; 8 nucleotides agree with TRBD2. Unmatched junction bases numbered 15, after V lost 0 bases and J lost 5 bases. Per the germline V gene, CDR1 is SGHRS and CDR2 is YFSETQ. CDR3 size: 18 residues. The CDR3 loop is CASSLGEIAGITLETQYF. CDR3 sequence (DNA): TGCGCCAGCAGCTTGGGGGAAATAGCGGGAATCACGTTGGAGACCCAGTACTTC. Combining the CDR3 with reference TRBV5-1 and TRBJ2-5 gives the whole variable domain KAGVTQTPRYLIKTRGQQVTLSCSPISGHRSVSWYQQTPGQGLQFLFEYFSETQRNKGNFPGRFSGRQFSNSRSEMNVSTLELGDSALYLCASSLGEIAGITLETQYFGPGTRLLVL.

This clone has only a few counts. The CDR3 DNA follows: TGTGCCAGCAGCAGACAGGGGTTAAACTATGGCTACACCTTC. Its protein is CASSRQGLNYGYTF. The gene calls are TRBV27 and TRBJ1-2; 8 bases match TRBD1. This CDR3 has 14 residues. V was pared by 6 bases and J by 2 bases, with 5 bases of the junction left unmatched. Germline V gene lookup returns CDR1 MNHEY and CDR2 SMNVEV (reference sequence).

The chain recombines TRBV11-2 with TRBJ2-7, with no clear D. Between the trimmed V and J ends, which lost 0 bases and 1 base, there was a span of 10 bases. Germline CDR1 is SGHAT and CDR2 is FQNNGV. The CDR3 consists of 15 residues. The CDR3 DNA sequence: TGTGCCAGCAGCTTAGAATATTTTTTATCCTACGAGCAGTACTTC. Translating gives CASSLEYFLSYEQYF.

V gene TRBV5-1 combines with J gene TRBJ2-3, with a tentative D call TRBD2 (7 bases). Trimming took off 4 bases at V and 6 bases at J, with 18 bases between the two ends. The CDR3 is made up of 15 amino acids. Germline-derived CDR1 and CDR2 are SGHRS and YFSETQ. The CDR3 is CASSRGGLPVDTQYF. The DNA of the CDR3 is TGCGCCAGCAGCCGAGGGGGACTACCAGTCGATACGCAGTATTTT. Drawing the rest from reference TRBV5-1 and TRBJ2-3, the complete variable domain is KAGVTQTPRYLIKTRGQQVTLSCSPISGHRSVSWYQQTPGQGLQFLFEYFSETQRNKGNFPGRFSGRQFSNSRSEMNVSTLELGDSALYLCASSRGGLPVDTQYFGPGTRLTVL.

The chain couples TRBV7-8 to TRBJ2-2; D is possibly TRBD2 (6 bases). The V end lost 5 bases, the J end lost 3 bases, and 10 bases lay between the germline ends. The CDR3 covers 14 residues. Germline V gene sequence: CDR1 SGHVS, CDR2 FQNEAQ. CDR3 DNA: TGTGCCAGCAGCCTCGGGGGAGACACCGGGGAGCTGTTTTTT. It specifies CASSLGGDTGELFF.

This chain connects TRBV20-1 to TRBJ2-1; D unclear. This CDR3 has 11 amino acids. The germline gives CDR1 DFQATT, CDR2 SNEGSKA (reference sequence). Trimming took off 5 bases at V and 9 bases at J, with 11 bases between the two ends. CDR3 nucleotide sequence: TGCAGTGCTCGTACTGTTGGTGAGCAGTTCTTC. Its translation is CSARTVGEQFF.

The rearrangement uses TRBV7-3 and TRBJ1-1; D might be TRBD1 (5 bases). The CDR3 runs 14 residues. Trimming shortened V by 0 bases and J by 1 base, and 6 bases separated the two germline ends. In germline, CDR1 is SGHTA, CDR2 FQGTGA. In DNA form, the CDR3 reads TGTGCCAGCAGCTTAACGGGGGGGAACACTGAAGCTTTCTTT. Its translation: CASSLTGGNTEAFF.

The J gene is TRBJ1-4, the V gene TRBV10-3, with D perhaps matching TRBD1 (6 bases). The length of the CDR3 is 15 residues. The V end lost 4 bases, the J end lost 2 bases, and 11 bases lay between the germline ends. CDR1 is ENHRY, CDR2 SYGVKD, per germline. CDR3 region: CAISARGATNEKLFF. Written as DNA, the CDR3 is TGTGCCATCAGTGCCCGGGGGGCGACTAATGAAAAACTGTTTTTT.

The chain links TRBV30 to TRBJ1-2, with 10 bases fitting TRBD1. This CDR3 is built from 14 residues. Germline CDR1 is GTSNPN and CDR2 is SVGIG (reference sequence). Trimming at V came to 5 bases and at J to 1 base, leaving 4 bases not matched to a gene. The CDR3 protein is CAWVGQGDNYGYTF. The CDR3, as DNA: TGTGCCTGGGTTGGACAGGGGGATAACTATGGCTACACCTTC.

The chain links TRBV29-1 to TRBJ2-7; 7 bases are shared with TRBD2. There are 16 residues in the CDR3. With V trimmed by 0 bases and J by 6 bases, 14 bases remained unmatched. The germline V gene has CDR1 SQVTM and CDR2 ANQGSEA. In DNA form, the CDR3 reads TGCAGCGTTGAAGATGGTCTAGTGGGAGGGAAAGGCGAGCAGTACTTC. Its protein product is CSVEDGLVGGKGEQYF.

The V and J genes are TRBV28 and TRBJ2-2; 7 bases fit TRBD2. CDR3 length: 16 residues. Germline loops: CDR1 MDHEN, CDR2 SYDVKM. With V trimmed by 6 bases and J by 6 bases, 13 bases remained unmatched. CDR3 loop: CASRMLAVVDPGELFF. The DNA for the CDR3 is TGTGCCAGCAGGATGCTAGCGGTAGTTGATCCCGGGGAGCTGTTTTTT. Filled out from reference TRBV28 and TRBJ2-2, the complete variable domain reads DVKVTQSSRYLVKRTGEKVFLECVQDMDHENMFWYRQDPGLGLRLIYFSYDVKMKEKGDIPEGYSVSREKKERFSLILESASTNQTSMYLCASRMLAVVDPGELFFGEGSRLTVL.

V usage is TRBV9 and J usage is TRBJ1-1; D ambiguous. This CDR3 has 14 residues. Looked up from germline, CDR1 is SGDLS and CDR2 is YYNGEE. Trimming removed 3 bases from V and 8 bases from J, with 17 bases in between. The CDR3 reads CASSGPWERAEAFF. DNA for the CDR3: TGTGCCAGCAGCGGACCGTGGGAGCGCGCCGAAGCTTTCTTT.

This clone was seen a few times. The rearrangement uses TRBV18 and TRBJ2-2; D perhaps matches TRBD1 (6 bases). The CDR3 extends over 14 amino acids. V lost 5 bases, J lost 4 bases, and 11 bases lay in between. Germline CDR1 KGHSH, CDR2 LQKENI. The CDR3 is CASSKQGGTGELFF. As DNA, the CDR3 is TGTGCCAGCTCAAAACAGGGTGGCACCGGGGAGCTGTTTTTT.

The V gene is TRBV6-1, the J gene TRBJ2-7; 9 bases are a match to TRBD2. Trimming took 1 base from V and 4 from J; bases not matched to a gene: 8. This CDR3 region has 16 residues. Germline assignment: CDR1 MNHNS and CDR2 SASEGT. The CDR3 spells CASSEELPSGKYEQYF. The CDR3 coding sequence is TGTGCCAGCAGTGAAGAATTGCCTAGCGGGAAGTACGAGCAGTACTTC.

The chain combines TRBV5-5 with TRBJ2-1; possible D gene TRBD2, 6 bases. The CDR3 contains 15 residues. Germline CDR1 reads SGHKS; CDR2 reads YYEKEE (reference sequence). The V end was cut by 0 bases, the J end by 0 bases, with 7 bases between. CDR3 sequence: CASSLAGSSYNEQFF. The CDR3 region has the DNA TGTGCCAGCAGCTTGGCCGGGAGCTCCTACAATGAGCAGTTCTTC. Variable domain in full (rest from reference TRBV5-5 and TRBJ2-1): DAGVTQSPTHLIKTRGQQVTLRCSPISGHKSVSWYQQVLGQGPQFIFQYYEKEERGRGNFPDRFSARQFPNYSSELNVNALLLGDSALYLCASSLAGSSYNEQFFGPGTRLTVL.

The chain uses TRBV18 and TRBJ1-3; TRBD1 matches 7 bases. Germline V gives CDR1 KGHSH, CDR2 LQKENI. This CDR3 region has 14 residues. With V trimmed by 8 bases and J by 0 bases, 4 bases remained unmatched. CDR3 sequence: CASATGASGNTIYF. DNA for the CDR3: TGTGCCAGCGCCACAGGGGCCTCTGGAAACACCATATATTTT.

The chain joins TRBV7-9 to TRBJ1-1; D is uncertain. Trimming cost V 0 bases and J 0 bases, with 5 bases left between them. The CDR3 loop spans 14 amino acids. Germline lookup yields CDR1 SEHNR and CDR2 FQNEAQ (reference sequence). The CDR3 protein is CASSLALLNTEAFF. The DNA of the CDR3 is TGTGCCAGCAGCTTAGCCTTGTTGAACACTGAAGCTTTCTTT.

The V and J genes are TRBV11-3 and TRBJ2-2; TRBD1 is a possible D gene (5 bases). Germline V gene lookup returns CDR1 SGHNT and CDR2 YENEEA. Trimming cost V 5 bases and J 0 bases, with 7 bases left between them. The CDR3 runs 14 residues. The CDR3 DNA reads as TGTGCCAGCAGCCCGACAGCGAACACCGGGGAGCTGTTTTTT. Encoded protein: CASSPTANTGELFF.

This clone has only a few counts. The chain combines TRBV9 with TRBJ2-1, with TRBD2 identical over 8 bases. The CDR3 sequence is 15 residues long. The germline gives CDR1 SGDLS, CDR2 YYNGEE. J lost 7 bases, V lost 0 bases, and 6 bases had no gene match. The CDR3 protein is CASSVGAGEGNEQFF. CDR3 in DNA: TGTGCCAGCAGCGTAGGAGCGGGGGAAGGTAATGAGCAGTTCTTC.

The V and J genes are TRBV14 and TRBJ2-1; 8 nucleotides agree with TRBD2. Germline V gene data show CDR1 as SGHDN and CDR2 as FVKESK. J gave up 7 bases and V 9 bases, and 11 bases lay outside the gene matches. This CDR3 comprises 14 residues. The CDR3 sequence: CASVSSGTGNEQFF. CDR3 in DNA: TGTGCCAGTGTGAGTAGCGGGACGGGGAATGAGCAGTTCTTC.